The rows below give T cell receptor beta chains drawn from one sample of a study of tumor and adjacent non-tumor tissue in lung cancer. TCRdb re-called the multiplex PCR reads through MiXCR, storing one row per CDR3 protein. The sample holds about 200,000 distinct CDR3 sequences, 71% seen once. Sequencing was carried out using lung tumor tissue. The receptors derive from a man in his sixties with non-small cell lung cancer. Both conserved end residues are part of each CDR3. The D gene is left open where the match is weak. A clone size is listed for some rows: how often the clone was seen (once, few, many), or a class if it is expanded.

-	TRBV11-1	-	TRBJ1-1	CPSSLSENIEAFF	TGTCCCAGCAGCTTAAGCGAGAACATTGAAGCTTTCTTT
-	TRBV20-1	-	TRBJ2-7	CSAMDTYEQYF	TGCAGTGCTATGGACACCTACGAGCAGTATTTC
-	TRBV5-4	once	TRBJ2-1	CASSLNAVSYSEQFF	TGTGCCAGCAGCTTGAATGCGGTTTCCTACAGTGAGCAGTTCTTC
TRBD1	TRBV11-1	-	TRBJ1-1	CAISLVQGATEAFF	TGTGCCATCAGCTTAGTACAGGGGGCAACTGAAGCTTTCTTT
-	TRBV20-1	-	TRBJ1-4	CSAAWGGANEKLFF	TGCAGTGCTGCCTGGGGGGGGGCTAATGAAAAACTGTTTTTT
-	TRBV11-1	-	TRBJ1-5	CASSYGTGEDTQHF	TGTGCCAGCAGCTACGGGACTGGGGAAGATACGCAGCATTTT
TRBD1	TRBV4-3	-	TRBJ2-5	CASNLFPQGEETQYF	TGCGCCAGCAACCTTTTCCCCCAGGGGGAAGAGACCCAGTACTTC
-	TRBV11-3	-	TRBJ1-6	CASSSGVTGLHSPLHF	TGTGCCAGCAGCTCCGGCGTGACTGGGTTACATTCACCCCTCCACTTT
-	TRBV20-1	few	TRBJ1-3	CSARQSGNTIYF	TGCAGTGCTAGACAGTCTGGAAACACCATATATTTT
-	TRBV4-2	-	TRBJ2-7	CASSMGAAPYEQYF	TGTGCCAGCAGCATGGGGGCAGCACCTTACGAGCAGTACTTC
TRBD2	TRBV11-1	-	TRBJ2-7	CAGSRTSGTADEHYF	TGTGCCGGCAGCAGGACAAGCGGGACGGCAGACGAGCACTACTTC
TRBD2	TRBV7-3	-	TRBJ2-1	CASSPTSVLGYNEQFF	TGTGCCAGCAGCCCGACTAGCGTGTTGGGCTACAATGAACAGTTCTTC
-	TRBV11-3	-	TRBJ2-3	CASSLSSGAGTHYF	TGTGCCAGCAGCTTAAGTTCAGGGGCAGGTACGCATTATTTT
TRBD1	TRBV5-1	-	TRBJ1-3	CASSLQGTLGNTIYF	TGCGCCAGCAGCTTACAGGGGACACTTGGAAACACCATATATTTT
-	TRBV11-3	-	TRBJ2-1	CASSLLWPSSYNEQFF	TGCGCCAGCAGCTTACTCTGGCCGAGCTCCTACAATGAGCAGTTCTTC
TRBD1	TRBV7-9	few	TRBJ1-6	CASSLTGDSPLHF	TGTGCCAGCAGCCTCACAGGGGATTCACCCCTCCACTTT
-	TRBV20-1	once	TRBJ1-2	CSARVPLRTGYTF	TGCAGTGCTAGAGTACCGTTACGAACTGGCTACACCTTC
-	TRBV6-5	-	TRBJ1-6	CASRYLGSYNSPLLF	TGTGCCAGCAGATACCTGGGTTCCTATAATTCACCCCTCCTCTTT
-	TRBV4-2	-	TRBJ1-1	CASSQIFPDLMNTEAFF	TGCGCCAGCAGCCAAATCTTTCCGGACCTCATGAACACTGAAGCTTTCTTT
-	TRBV6-1	-	TRBJ1-2	CASNPSSYGYTF	TGTGCCAGCAATCCATCTAGCTATGGCTACACCTTC
-	TRBV24-1	-	TRBJ1-1	CATSEGLGGEAFF	TGTGCCACCAGTGAGGGTCTGGGCGGTGAAGCTTTCTTT
-	TRBV6-5	few	TRBJ2-7	CASSYSRRAYEQYF	TGTGCCAGTAGTTACTCGAGGAGGGCCTACGAGCAGTACTTC
-	TRBV20-1	many	TRBJ1-2	CSAVPRLDYGYTF	TGCAGTGCTGTCCCTAGGTTGGACTATGGCTACACCTTC
-	TRBV6-1	many	TRBJ2-5	CASSRYQETQYF	TGTGCCAGCAGTCGGTACCAAGAGACCCAGTACTTC
-	TRBV4-2	-	TRBJ1-3	CVSSRDRGVNTIYF	TGTGTCAGCAGCCGGGATAGGGGTGTCAACACCATATATTTT
-	TRBV20-1	-	TRBJ2-3	CNAKVGLKTDTQYF	TGCAATGCAAAGGTGGGCTTGAAGACAGATACGCAGTATTTT
-	TRBV7-3	-	TRBJ2-2	CASSSMGTDRAGELFF	TGTGCCAGCAGCTCCATGGGGACGGACCGAGCCGGGGAGCTGTTTTTT
TRBD1	TRBV24-1	few	TRBJ1-2	CATSDGQGAGYTF	TGTGCCACCAGTGACGGACAGGGGGCTGGCTACACCTTC
-	TRBV12-5	-	TRBJ2-7	CASVPESSGTGGSYEQYF	TGTGCTAGTGTTCCCGAATCATCCGGGACTGGAGGGTCCTACGAGCAGTACTTC
-	TRBV4-2	-	TRBJ2-1	CASNQDRRIGAEQFF	TGTGCCAGCAACCAAGACCGACGGATAGGGGCTGAGCAGTTCTTC
TRBD2	TRBV7-9	many	TRBJ2-1	CASSPTSGSGKNEQFF	TGTGCCAGCAGCCCGACTAGCGGGAGCGGAAAGAATGAGCAGTTCTTC
TRBD2	TRBV20-1	-	TRBJ2-1	CSARSLQGLAATYNEQFF	TGCAGTGCTAGAAGTTTGCAGGGACTAGCGGCAACCTACAATGAGCAGTTCTTC
TRBD1	TRBV6-1	few	TRBJ2-2	CASSLHPGQGSPGELFF	TGTGCCAGCAGCCTACATCCGGGACAGGGATCACCCGGGGAGCTGTTTTTT
-	TRBV5-4	few	TRBJ1-2	CASTQLQANYGYTF	TGTGCCAGCACCCAACTACAGGCTAACTATGGCTACACCTTC
-	TRBV10-3	-	TRBJ2-7	CAIRPRDTNYEQYF	TGTGCCATCAGACCTCGGGACACTAATTACGAGCAGTACTTC
-	TRBV11-3	-	TRBJ1-4	CASSLGGGHRTNEKLFF	TGTGCCAGCAGTTTAGGCGGGGGGCACAGAACTAATGAAAAACTGTTTTTT
-	TRBV6-5	-	TRBJ1-5	CASSSVLHQSQHF	TGTGCCAGCAGTTCCGTTTTACATCAGTCCCAGCATTTT
-	TRBV20-1	-	TRBJ1-1	CSARDLNRERHTDAFF	TGCAGTGCTAGAGATCTTAACAGGGAAAGGCACACTGATGCTTTCTTT
-	TRBV11-2	once	TRBJ1-4	CASCYGQSGEKLFF	TGTGCCAGCTGTTACGGGCAGAGTGGCGAAAAACTGTTTTTT
TRBD2	TRBV11-1	-	TRBJ2-7	CASSLGVFSGSTYEQYF	TGTGCCAGCAGCTTAGGAGTCTTTAGCGGGAGCACCTACGAGCAATACTTC
-	TRBV6-5	medium-sized	TRBJ2-3	CASKAVGRRGKDTQYF	TGTGCCAGCAAGGCCGTCGGGAGACGAGGAAAAGATACGCAGTATTTT
-	TRBV5-1	-	TRBJ2-7	CASSLTLGCQTYEQYF	TGCGCCAGCAGTCTTACCCTAGGGTGTCAAACCTACGAGCAGTACTTC
-	TRBV11-1	-	TRBJ2-5	CTSRTVVGAGTQYF	TGTACCAGCAGGACGGTGGTTGGGGCGGGGACCCAGTACTTC
TRBD2	TRBV4-3	-	TRBJ2-5	CASSQDIAGGQVETQYF	TGCGCCAGCAGCCAAGATATCGCGGGAGGGCAGGTGGAGACCCAGTACTTC
-	TRBV11-2	-	TRBJ2-1	CASSSVRLPGWGYEQFF	TGTGCCAGCAGCTCCGTGAGACTACCGGGGTGGGGCTACGAGCAGTTCTTC
-	TRBV12-3/TRBV12-4	few	TRBJ1-2	CASSSPNRVLNYGYTF	TGTGCCAGCAGTTCTCCAAACAGGGTCCTTAACTATGGCTACACCTTC
-	TRBV6-6	many	TRBJ1-2	CASSQDTTGYGYTF	TGTGCCAGCAGTCAGGACACGACGGGCTATGGCTACACCTTC
-	TRBV6-6	-	TRBJ2-7	CVRRTDRSYEQYF	TGTGTCAGAAGAACAGACAGGTCCTACGAGCAGTACTTC
TRBD2	TRBV20-1	medium-sized	TRBJ2-3	CSALAGPTDTQYF	TGCAGTGCCTTAGCGGGACCCACAGATACGCAGTATTTT